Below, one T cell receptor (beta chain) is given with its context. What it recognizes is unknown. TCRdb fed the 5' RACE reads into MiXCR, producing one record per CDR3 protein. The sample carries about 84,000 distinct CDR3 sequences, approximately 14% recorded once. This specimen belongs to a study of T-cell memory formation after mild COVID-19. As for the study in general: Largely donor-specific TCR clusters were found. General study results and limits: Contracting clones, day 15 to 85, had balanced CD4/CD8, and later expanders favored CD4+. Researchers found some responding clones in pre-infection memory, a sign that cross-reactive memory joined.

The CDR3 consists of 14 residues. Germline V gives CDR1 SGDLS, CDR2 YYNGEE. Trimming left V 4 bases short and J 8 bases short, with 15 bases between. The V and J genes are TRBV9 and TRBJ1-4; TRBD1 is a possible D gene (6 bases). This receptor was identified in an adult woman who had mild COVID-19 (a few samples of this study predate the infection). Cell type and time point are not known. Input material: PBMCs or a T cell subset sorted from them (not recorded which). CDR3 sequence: CASSPYEGVEKLFF. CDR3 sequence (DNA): TGTGCCAGCAGCCCCTATGAGGGGGTCGAAAAACTGTTTTTT. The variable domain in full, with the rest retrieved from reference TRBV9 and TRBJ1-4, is DSGVTQTPKHLITATGQRVTLRCSPRSGDLSVYWYQQSLDQGLQFLIQYYNGEERAKGNILERFSAQQFPDLHSELNLSSLELGDSALYFCASSPYEGVEKLFFGSGTQLSVL.